This T cell receptor (beta chain) derives from a study of blood T cell repertoires in COVID-19. The overall study: Spain, Italy and the United States supplied samples that represented acute and convalescent COVID-19.

This clone was counted a few times. V was pared by 6 bases and J by 9 bases, with 10 bases of the junction left unmatched. This CDR3 is 15 amino acids long. Germline CDR1 reads SGHTA; CDR2 reads FQGNSA. Original methodology: Using reference gene primer amplification, nucleated cell counts were estimated. TCRdb's table, derived via immunoSEQ multiplex PCR, lists solely in-frame clones and lacks some. Clonal size and the V and J genes are those of that table, whereas D and trimming came from the DNA. The sample includes over 150,000 clones, roughly 72% seen only once; the top ten take 3% to 4.5%. Material: peripheral blood. The rearrangement uses TRBV7-2 and TRBJ1-6, with 8 nucleotides matching TRBD1. The receptor was isolated from a woman of 80 years or more with acute or convalescent COVID-19. The CDR3 reads CASRSMTGEGSPLHF. The CDR3 DNA reads TGTGCCAGCAGGTCTATGACAGGGGAAGGTTCACCCCTCCACTTT.